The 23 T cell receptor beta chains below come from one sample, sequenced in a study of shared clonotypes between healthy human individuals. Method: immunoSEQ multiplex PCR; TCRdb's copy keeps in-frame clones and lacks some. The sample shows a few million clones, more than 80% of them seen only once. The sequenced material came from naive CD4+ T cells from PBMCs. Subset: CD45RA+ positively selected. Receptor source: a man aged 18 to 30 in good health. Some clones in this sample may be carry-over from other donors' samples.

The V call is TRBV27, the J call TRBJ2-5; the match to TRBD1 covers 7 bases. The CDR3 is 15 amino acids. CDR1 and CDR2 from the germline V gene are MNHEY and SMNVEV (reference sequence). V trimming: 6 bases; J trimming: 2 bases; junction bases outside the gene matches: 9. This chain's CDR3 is CASRVLTGSQETQYF. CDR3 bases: TGTGCCAGCAGAGTATTGACAGGGAGTCAAGAGACCCAGTACTTC.

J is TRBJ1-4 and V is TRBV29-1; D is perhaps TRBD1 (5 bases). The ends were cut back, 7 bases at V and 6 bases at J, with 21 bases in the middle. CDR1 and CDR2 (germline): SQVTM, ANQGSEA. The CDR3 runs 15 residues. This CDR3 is CSARGDATGDEKLFF. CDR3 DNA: TGCAGCGCTCGGGGGGATGCTACGGGTGATGAAAAACTGTTTTTT.

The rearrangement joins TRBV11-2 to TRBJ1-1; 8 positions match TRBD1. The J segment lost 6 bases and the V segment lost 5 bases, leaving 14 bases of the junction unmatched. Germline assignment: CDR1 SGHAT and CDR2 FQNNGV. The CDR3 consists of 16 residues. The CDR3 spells CASSRFSTGAAAEAFF. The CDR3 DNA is TGTGCCAGCAGCCGTTTTTCGACAGGGGCGGCGGCTGAAGCTTTCTTT.

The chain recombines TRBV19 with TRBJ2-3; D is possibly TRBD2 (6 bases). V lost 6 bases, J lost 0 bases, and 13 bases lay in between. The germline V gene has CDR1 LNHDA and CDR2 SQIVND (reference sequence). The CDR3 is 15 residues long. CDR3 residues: CASRASAPSTDTQYF. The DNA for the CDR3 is TGTGCCAGTAGAGCTAGCGCCCCGAGCACAGATACGCAGTATTTT.

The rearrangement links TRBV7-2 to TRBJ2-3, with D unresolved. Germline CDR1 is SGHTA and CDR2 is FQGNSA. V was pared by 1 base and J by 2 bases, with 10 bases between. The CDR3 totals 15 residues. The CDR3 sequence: CASSLGAGYTDTQYF. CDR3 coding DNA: TGTGCCAGCAGCTTAGGAGCCGGGTACACAGATACGCAGTATTTT.

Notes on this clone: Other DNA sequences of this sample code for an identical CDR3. CDR3 coding DNA: TGTGCCAGCAGCTTATCAGAACTCACCGGGGAGCTGTTTTTT. Translated, it gives CASSLSELTGELFF. This rearrangement joins TRBV7-3 to TRBJ2-2; D gene uncertain. Germline V gene sequence: CDR1 SGHTA, CDR2 FQGTGA. This CDR3 is 14 amino acids long. The germline V and J ends were trimmed by 2 bases and 4 bases, with 8 bases remaining between them.

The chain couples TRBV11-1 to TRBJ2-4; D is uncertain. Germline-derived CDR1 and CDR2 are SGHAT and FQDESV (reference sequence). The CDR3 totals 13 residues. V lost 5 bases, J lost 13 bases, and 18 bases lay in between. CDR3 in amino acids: CASSPEPTGRQYF. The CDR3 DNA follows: TGTGCCAGCAGCCCAGAACCGACGGGCCGGCAGTACTTC.

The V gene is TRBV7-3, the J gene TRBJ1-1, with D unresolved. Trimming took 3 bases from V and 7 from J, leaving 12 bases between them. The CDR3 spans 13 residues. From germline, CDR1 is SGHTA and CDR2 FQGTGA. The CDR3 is CASSLRAWGEAFF. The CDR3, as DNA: TGTGCCAGCAGCTTGCGCGCGTGGGGTGAAGCTTTCTTT.

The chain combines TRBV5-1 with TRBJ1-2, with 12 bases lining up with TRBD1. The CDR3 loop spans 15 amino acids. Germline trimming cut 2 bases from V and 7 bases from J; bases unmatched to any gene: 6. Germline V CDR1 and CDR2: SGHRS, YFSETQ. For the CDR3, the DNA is TGCGCCAGCAGCTTTCCGGGACAGGGGGCGTCTGGCTACACCTTC. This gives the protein CASSFPGQGASGYTF.

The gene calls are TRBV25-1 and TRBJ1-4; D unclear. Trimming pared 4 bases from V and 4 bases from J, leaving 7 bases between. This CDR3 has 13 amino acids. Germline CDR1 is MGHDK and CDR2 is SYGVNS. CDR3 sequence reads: CASSALGNEKLFF. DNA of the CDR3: TGTGCCAGCAGTGCTCTCGGTAATGAAAAACTGTTTTTT.

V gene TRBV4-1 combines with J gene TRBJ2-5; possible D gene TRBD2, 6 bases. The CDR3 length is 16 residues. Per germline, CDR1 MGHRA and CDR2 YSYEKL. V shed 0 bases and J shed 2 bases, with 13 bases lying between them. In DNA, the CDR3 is TGCGCCAGCAGCCAAGAAATGGCTAGCGTACAAGAGACCCAGTACTTC. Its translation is CASSQEMASVQETQYF.

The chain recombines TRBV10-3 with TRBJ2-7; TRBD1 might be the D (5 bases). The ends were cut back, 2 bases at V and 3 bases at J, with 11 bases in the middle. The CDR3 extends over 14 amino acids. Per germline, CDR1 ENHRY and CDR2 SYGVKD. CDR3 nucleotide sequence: TGTGCCATCAGTGAGGATGGGGCCCTCTACGAGCAGTACTTC. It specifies CAISEDGALYEQYF.

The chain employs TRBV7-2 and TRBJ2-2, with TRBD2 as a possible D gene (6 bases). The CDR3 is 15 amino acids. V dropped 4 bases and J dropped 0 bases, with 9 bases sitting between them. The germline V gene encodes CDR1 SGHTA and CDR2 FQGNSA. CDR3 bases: TGTGCCAGCAGCTACCCGGGAGCGAACACCGGGGAGCTGTTTTTT. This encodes CASSYPGANTGELFF.

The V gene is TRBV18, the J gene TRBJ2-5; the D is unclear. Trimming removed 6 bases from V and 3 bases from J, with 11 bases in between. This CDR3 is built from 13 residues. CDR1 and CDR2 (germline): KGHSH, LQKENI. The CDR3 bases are TGTGCCAGCTCGAGCGACATAGAAGAGACCCAGTACTTC. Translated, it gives CASSSDIEETQYF. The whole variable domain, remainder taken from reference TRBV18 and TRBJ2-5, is NAGVMQNPRHLVRRRGQEARLRCSPMKGHSHVYWYRQLPEEGLKFMVYLQKENIIDESGMPKERFSAEFPKEGPSILRIQQVVRGDSAAYFCASSSDIEETQYFGPGTRLLVL.

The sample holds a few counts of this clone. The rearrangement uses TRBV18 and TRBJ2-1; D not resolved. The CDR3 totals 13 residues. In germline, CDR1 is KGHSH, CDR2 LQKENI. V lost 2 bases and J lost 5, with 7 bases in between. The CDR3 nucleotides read TGTGCCAGCTCACCAATATCCGACAATGAGCAGTTCTTC. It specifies CASSPISDNEQFF.

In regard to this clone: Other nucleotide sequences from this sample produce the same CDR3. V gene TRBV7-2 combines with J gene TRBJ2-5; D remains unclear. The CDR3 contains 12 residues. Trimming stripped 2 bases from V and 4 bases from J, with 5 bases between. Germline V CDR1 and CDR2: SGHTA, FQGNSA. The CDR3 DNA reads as TGTGCCAGCAGCTTAACCCGAGAGACCCAGTACTTC. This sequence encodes CASSLTRETQYF. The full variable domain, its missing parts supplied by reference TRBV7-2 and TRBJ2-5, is GAGVSQSPSNKVTEKGKDVELRCDPISGHTALYWYRQSLGQGLEFLIYFQGNSAPDKSGLPSDRFSAERTGGSVSTLTIQRTQQEDSAVYLCASSLTRETQYFGPGTRLLVL.

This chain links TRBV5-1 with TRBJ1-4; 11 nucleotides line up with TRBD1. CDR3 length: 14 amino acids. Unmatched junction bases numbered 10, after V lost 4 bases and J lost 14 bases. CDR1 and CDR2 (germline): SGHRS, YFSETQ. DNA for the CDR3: TGCGCCAGCAGCCCTCGGGACAGGGGGGGTGTGCTGTTTTTT. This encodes CASSPRDRGGVLFF.

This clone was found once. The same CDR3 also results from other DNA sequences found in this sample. For the CDR3, the DNA is TGCAGCGTGGATTACAATGAGCAGTTCTTC. This gives the protein CSVDYNEQFF. V gene TRBV29-1 combines with J gene TRBJ2-1; D is uncertain. Germline V gene lookup returns CDR1 SQVTM and CDR2 ANQGSEA. The CDR3 is 10 amino acids. V lost 6 bases, J lost 4 bases, and 4 bases lay in between.

Here the CDR3 reads CASSLSGVTNEKLFF. For the CDR3, the DNA is TGCGCCAGCAGCTTGTCGGGGGTAACTAATGAAAAACTGTTTTTT. V is TRBV5-1 and J is TRBJ1-4; D perhaps matches TRBD1 (5 bases). V was clipped by 1 base and J by 1 base, with 8 bases between them. This CDR3 has 15 residues. Germline lookup yields CDR1 SGHRS and CDR2 YFSETQ. Combining the CDR3 with reference TRBV5-1 and TRBJ1-4 gives the whole variable domain KAGVTQTPRYLIKTRGQQVTLSCSPISGHRSVSWYQQTPGQGLQFLFEYFSETQRNKGNFPGRFSGRQFSNSRSEMNVSTLELGDSALYLCASSLSGVTNEKLFFGSGTQLSVL.

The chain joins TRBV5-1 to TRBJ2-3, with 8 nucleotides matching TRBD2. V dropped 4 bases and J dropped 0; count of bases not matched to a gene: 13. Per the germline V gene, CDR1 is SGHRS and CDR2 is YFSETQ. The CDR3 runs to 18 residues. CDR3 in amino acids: CASSPVIAGSTSTDTQYF. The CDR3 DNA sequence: TGCGCCAGCAGCCCGGTGATAGCGGGATCTACTAGCACAGATACGCAGTATTTT.

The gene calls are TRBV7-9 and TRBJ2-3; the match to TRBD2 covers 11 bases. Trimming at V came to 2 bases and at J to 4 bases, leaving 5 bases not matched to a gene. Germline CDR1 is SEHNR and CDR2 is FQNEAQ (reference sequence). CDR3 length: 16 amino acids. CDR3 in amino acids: CASSLSKGLAADTQYF. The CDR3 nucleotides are TGTGCCAGCAGCTTAAGTAAGGGACTAGCGGCAGATACGCAGTATTTT.

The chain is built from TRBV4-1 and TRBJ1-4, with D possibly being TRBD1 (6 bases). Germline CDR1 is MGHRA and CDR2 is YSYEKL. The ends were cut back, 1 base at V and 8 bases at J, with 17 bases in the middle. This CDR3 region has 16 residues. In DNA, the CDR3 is TGCGCCAGCAGCCAAGTCGGTCTACAGGGTGGGGAAAAACTGTTTTTT. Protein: CASSQVGLQGGEKLFF.

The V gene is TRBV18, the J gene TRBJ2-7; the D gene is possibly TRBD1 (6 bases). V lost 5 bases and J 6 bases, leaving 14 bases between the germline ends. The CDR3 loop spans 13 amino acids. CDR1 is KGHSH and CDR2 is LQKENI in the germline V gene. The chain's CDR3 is CASSNRDAGEQYF. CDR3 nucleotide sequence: TGTGCCAGCTCAAACAGGGATGCCGGCGAGCAGTACTTC.